These 16 T cell receptor beta chains originate from one sample sequenced in a study of T cells in localized non-small cell lung cancer. TCRdb's table, derived via immunoSEQ multiplex PCR, lists solely in-frame clones and lacks some. This sample yields roughly 76,000 clones, of which around three quarters are seen a single time; roughly a fifth belongs to the top ten. Sequenced here: PBMCs, sampled before any cancer treatment. Receptor source: a man aged 40 to 69 with stage II squamous cell lung carcinoma.

The J gene is TRBJ2-3, the V gene TRBV5-1, with TRBD2 matching 10 bases. There are 17 residues in the CDR3. Germline V gene data show CDR1 as SGHRS and CDR2 as YFSETQ. The J segment lost 2 bases and the V segment lost 0 bases, leaving 6 bases of the junction unmatched. The CDR3 nucleotides read TGCGCCAGCAGCTTGGGTCACGGGACTAGCGTCACAGATACGCAGTATTTT. Amino acid sequence: CASSLGHGTSVTDTQYF. The variable domain in full, completed from reference TRBV5-1 and TRBJ2-3, reads KAGVTQTPRYLIKTRGQQVTLSCSPISGHRSVSWYQQTPGQGLQFLFEYFSETQRNKGNFPGRFSGRQFSNSRSEMNVSTLELGDSALYLCASSLGHGTSVTDTQYFGPGTRLTVL.

The chain is built from TRBV7-3 and TRBJ2-6; D is unresolved. CDR3 length: 17 residues. Per germline, CDR1 SGHTA and CDR2 FQGTGA. V lost 7 bases, J lost 0 bases, and 16 bases lay in between. CDR3 region: CASTLTVTSSGANVLTF. CDR3 nucleotides: TGTGCCAGCACCCTTACGGTCACCAGCTCTGGGGCCAACGTCCTGACTTTC.

This clone was detected once. The chain carries TRBV29-1 and TRBJ2-7; perhaps TRBD1 as D (6 bases). CDR1 SQVTM and CDR2 ANQGSEA come from the germline V gene. The CDR3 has 14 residues. The germline V and J ends were trimmed by 6 bases and 1 base, with 16 bases remaining between them. The CDR3 coding sequence is TGCAGCGTCAGTCAGGGGTTAAGATCCTACGAGCAGTACTTC. It yields the protein CSVSQGLRSYEQYF.

This clone has just one count. J is TRBJ1-5 and V is TRBV2; D possibly corresponds to TRBD1 (6 bases). The V and J ends lost 6 bases and 5 bases respectively, with 17 bases between them. This CDR3 contains 15 residues. The V gene's germline CDR1 is SNHLY and CDR2 FYNNEI. The CDR3 loop reads CASRKDRQAYQPQHF. CDR3 in DNA: TGTGCCAGCAGGAAAGACAGGCAGGCGTATCAGCCCCAGCATTTT.

The CDR3 nucleotides are TGTGCCAGCAGTGGGTCCGACAGGGGTTCCTACGAGCAGTACTTC. It codes for CASSGSDRGSYEQYF. This chain connects TRBV28 to TRBJ2-7; TRBD1 matches at 8 bases. Germline V CDR1 and CDR2: MDHEN, SYDVKM. Trimming removed 5 bases from V and 1 base from J; junction bases left unmatched: 7. There are 15 residues in the CDR3.

This sequence joins TRBV7-3 and TRBJ2-1; weak D call: TRBD2 (7 bases). The CDR3 length is 14 residues. V shed 2 bases and J shed 4 bases, with 9 bases lying between them. Germline V gene data show CDR1 as SGHTA and CDR2 as FQGTGA. The DNA for the CDR3 is TGTGCCAGCAGCTTAGCGGGGGCTTACAATGAGCAGTTCTTC. It yields the protein CASSLAGAYNEQFF.

The chain uses TRBV6-5 and TRBJ1-2; D might be TRBD1 (5 bases). The CDR3 sequence is 13 residues long. From germline, CDR1 is MNHEY and CDR2 SVGAGI. Trimming pared 6 bases from V and 4 bases from J, leaving 12 bases between. In DNA form, the CDR3 reads TGTGCCAGCAGCCCCCGGGGGAGCTATGGCTACACCTTC. This encodes CASSPRGSYGYTF.

V gene TRBV19 combines with J gene TRBJ2-1, with 8 positions matching TRBD2. The V gene's germline CDR1 is LNHDA and CDR2 SQIVND (reference sequence). This CDR3 spans 16 amino acids. Trimming took 4 bases from V and 7 from J; bases not matched to a gene: 12. The CDR3 nucleotides are TGTGCCAGTAGTACTGCCCGAGCGGGAGCTAGAAATGAGCAGTTCTTC. This translates into CASSTARAGARNEQFF.

The V and J genes are TRBV27 and TRBJ2-1; 9 bases are a match to TRBD1. CDR3 length equals 12 residues. J was trimmed by 6 bases and V by 6 bases; bases with no gene match: 0. Germline CDR1 MNHEY, CDR2 SMNVEV (reference sequence). The CDR3 DNA reads TGTGCCAGCAGGACAGGGGGCAATGAGCAGTTCTTC. Translated, it gives CASRTGGNEQFF.

This chain joins TRBV6-5 and TRBJ1-2; no reliable D call. The CDR3 has 13 amino acids. The germline CDR1 and CDR2 sequences are MNHEY and SVGAGI. Trimming pared 2 bases from V and 6 bases from J, leaving 10 bases between. The CDR3 here is CASSYRPSDGYTF. The CDR3 nucleotides read TGTGCCAGCAGTTACAGGCCGTCAGATGGCTACACCTTC.

The chain carries TRBV9 and TRBJ2-7, with D possibly matching TRBD1 (6 bases). Between the trimmed V and J ends, which lost 2 bases and 0 bases, there was a span of 9 bases. This CDR3 is 14 amino acids long. Germline loops: CDR1 SGDLS, CDR2 YYNGEE. The CDR3 bases are TGTGCCAGCAGCGTCAGGGGAAACTCCTACGAGCAGTACTTC. Protein sequence: CASSVRGNSYEQYF.

V is TRBV5-4 and J is TRBJ2-6, with TRBD1 identical over 12 bases. This CDR3 is built from 17 residues. With 5 bases clipped from V and 3 bases from J, the junction kept 6 bases outside the gene matches. Germline CDR1 SGHNT, CDR2 YYREEE (reference sequence). This chain's CDR3 is CASSSGQGAHGANVLTF. The DNA of the CDR3 is TGTGCCAGCAGTTCGGGACAGGGGGCGCATGGGGCCAACGTCCTGACTTTC.

The rearrangement links TRBV19 to TRBJ1-5; 8 bases match TRBD1. CDR3 length: 14 residues. From germline, CDR1 is LNHDA and CDR2 SQIVND (reference sequence). The ends lost 3 bases at V and 5 bases at J; junction bases unmatched: 3. CDR3 region: CASSIQGADQPQHF. CDR3 coding DNA: TGTGCCAGTAGTATCCAGGGGGCAGATCAGCCCCAGCATTTT. Complete variable domain (other parts from reference TRBV19 and TRBJ1-5): DGGITQSPKYLFRKEGQNVTLSCEQNLNHDAMYWYRQDPGQGLRLIYYSQIVNDFQKGDIAEGYSVSREKKESFPLTVTSAQKNPTAFYLCASSIQGADQPQHFGDGTRLSIL.

The chain couples TRBV10-3 to TRBJ2-1, with D uncertain. V dropped 0 bases and J dropped 7 bases, with 13 bases sitting between them. CDR1 ENHRY and CDR2 SYGVKD come from the germline V gene. The CDR3 covers 15 residues. The CDR3 loop is CAISESGRSGNEQFF. CDR3 in DNA: TGTGCCATCAGTGAGTCCGGACGCTCGGGTAATGAGCAGTTCTTC.

This clone was seen a handful of times. The V gene is TRBV15, the J gene TRBJ1-6, with D unclear. Germline CDR1 and CDR2: LNHNV and YYDKDF (reference sequence). V was trimmed by 3 bases and J by 7 bases, leaving 13 bases between them. The CDR3 consists of 15 residues. Here the CDR3 reads CATSRGSWENSPLHF. DNA for the CDR3: TGTGCCACCAGCAGGGGGTCTTGGGAGAATTCACCCCTCCACTTT. The whole variable domain, remainder taken from reference TRBV15 and TRBJ1-6, is DAMVIQNPRYQVTQFGKPVTLSCSQTLNHNVMYWYQQKSSQAPKLLFHYYDKDFNNEADTPDNFQSRRPNTSFCFLDIRSPGLGDTAMYLCATSRGSWENSPLHFGNGTRLTVT.

J is TRBJ2-5 and V is TRBV18; perhaps D is TRBD1 or TRBD2 (5 bases each). The CDR3 extends over 13 amino acids. The V and J ends lost 8 bases and 2 bases respectively, with 12 bases between them. From germline, CDR1 is KGHSH and CDR2 LQKENI. The CDR3: CASAGTVQETQYF. CDR3 DNA sequence: TGTGCCAGCGCAGGGACGGTGCAAGAGACCCAGTACTTC.